This is a list of T cell receptor beta chains from one sample in a study of cytomegalovirus exposure and HLA in healthy donors. Profiling relied on immunoSEQ multiplex PCR, and the TCRdb table lists in-frame clones only, not all of them. Among more than 150,000 clones, about 85% were seen once, and the ten largest hold roughly 1.4%. Sequencing input: PBMCs. These receptor sequences come from a girl aged 10 to 17 in good health and CMV-seropositive. Both conserved end residues are part of each CDR3. D genes are given only for firm matches. Expanded clones are given a class, and other clones once, few, many or no size at all.

>TRBD2|.|TRBV19|TRBJ2-1|16
CASRVRTSGFYNEQFF
TGTGCCAGTAGGGTTCGGACTAGCGGATTCTACAATGAGCAGTTCTTC
>TRBD1|.|TRBV4-1|TRBJ1-2|15
CASSQGQGANYGYTF
TGCGCCAGCAGCCAAGGACAGGGGGCGAACTATGGCTACACCTTC
>TRBD1|.|TRBV6-6|TRBJ1-5|14
CASSGDRSNQPQHF
TGTGCCAGCAGTGGGGACAGGAGCAATCAGCCCCAGCATTTT
>TRBD1|.|TRBV5-4|TRBJ2-5|15
CASREGGSWEETQYF
TGTGCCAGCAGGGAAGGGGGCAGTTGGGAAGAGACCCAGTACTTC
>.|.|TRBV29-1|TRBJ2-2|14
CSGVQGSGTGELFF
TGCAGCGGCGTACAGGGTTCGGGCACCGGGGAGCTGTTTTTT
>.|.|TRBV5-6|TRBJ2-7|11
CASSSNYEQYF
TGTGCCAGCAGCTCCAACTACGAGCAGTACTTC
>.|.|TRBV19|TRBJ1-5|16
CASSIPTIYSNQPQHF
TGTGCCAGTAGTATTCCCACTATTTATAGCAATCAGCCCCAGCATTTT
>TRBD1|.|TRBV2|TRBJ1-1|14
CASSPTGLNTEAFF
TGTGCCAGCAGTCCGACAGGGTTGAACACTGAAGCTTTCTTT
>.|.|TRBV5-1|TRBJ1-3|11
CASQSGNTIYF
TGCGCCAGCCAATCTGGAAACACCATATATTTT
>.|once|TRBV5-1|TRBJ2-7|12
CASSSQGYEQYF
TGCGCCAGCAGCTCCCAGGGCTACGAGCAGTACTTC